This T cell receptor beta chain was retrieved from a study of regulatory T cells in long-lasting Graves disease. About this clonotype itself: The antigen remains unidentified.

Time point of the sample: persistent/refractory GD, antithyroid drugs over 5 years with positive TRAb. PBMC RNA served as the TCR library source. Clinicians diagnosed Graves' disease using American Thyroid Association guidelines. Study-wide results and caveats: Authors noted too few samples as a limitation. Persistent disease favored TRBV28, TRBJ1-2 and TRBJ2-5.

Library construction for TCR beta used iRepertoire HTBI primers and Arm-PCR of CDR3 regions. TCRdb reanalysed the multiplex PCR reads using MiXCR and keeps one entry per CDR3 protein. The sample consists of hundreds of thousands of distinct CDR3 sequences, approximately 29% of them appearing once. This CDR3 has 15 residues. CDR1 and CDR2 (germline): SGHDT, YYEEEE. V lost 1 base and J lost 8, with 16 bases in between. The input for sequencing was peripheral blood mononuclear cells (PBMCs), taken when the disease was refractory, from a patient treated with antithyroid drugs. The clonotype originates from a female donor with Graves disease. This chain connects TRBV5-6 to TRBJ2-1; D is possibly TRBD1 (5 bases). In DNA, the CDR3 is TGTGCCAGCAGCTTGAGCCCCGGCAGGGTTGATGAGCAGTTCTTC. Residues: CASSLSPGRVDEQFF.